This record covers a single TCR beta chain. No antigen is known for it. Germline lookup yields CDR1 SGDLS and CDR2 YYNGEE. Trimming removed 5 bases from V and 4 bases from J, with 9 bases in between. The CDR3 length is 12 residues. TCRdb's table, derived via immunoSEQ multiplex PCR, lists solely in-frame clones and lacks some. Of approximately 14,000 clones in the sample, roughly 79% were seen once. The data belong to a study of tumor-infiltrating lymphocytes in localized non-small cell lung cancer. Notes on the study in general: IM1 and IM2 tumors showed no difference in T-cell fraction.

This receptor was taken from a human donor with non-small cell lung cancer. The chain is built from TRBV9 and TRBJ1-2; D remains unclear. Sequencing used lung tumor tissue. The chain's CDR3 is CASSTTSYGYTF. As DNA, the CDR3 is TGTGCCAGCAGTACTACATCCTATGGCTACACCTTC.